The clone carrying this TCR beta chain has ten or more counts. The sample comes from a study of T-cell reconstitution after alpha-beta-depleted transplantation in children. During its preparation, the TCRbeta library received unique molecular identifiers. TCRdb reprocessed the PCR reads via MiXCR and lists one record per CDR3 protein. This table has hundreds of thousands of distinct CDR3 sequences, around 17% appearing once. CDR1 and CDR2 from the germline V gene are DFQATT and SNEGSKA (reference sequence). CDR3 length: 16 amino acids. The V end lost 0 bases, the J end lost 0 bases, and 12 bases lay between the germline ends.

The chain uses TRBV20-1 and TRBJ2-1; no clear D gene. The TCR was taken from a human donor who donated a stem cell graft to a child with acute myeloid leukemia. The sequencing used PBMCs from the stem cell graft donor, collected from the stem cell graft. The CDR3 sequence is CSARDDRRSSYNEQFF. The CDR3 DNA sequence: TGCAGTGCTAGAGATGATCGTAGAAGCTCCTACAATGAGCAGTTCTTC.